This section outlines one T cell receptor beta chain sequence together with its context. The CDR3 contains 13 residues. Germline CDR1 MNHEY, CDR2 SMNVEV (reference sequence). Trimming took off 6 bases at V and 9 bases at J, with 15 bases between the two ends. The data derive from a study of cytomegalovirus exposure and HLA in healthy donors. PCR primers comprised 60 Vbeta and 13 Jbeta primers. Libraries were prepared by immunoSEQ multiplex PCR; TCRdb keeps only in-frame clonotypes and omits some of them. The data show some 180,000 clones, with 60% to 85% seen just once and around 1.5% held by the top ten.

The rearrangement links TRBV27 to TRBJ2-1; the D gene is possibly TRBD1 (5 bases). The sample comprised PBMCs. The receptor comes from a young man in good health and CMV-seronegative. This chain's CDR3 is CASSPGASTEQFF. The CDR3 region has the DNA TGTGCCAGCAGCCCTGGGGCGAGCACTGAGCAGTTCTTC.